This section outlines one T cell receptor (beta chain) sequence together with its context. Its antigen is undetermined. This entry comes from a study of cytomegalovirus exposure and HLA in healthy donors. Assay: immunoSEQ multiplex PCR; the TCRdb copy retains only in-frame clones and omits some. The sample consists of about 330,000 clones, around 87% of them appearing once. The CDR3 runs 15 residues. Germline V gene lookup returns CDR1 GTSNPN and CDR2 SVGIG (reference sequence). J was trimmed by 6 bases and V by 3 bases; bases with no gene match: 9. The donors were members of the 120-subject validation cohort (separate from the 666-subject first cohort). Findings and limits, study-wide: The study recorded over 150 TCR beta chains that were cytomegalovirus-associated. In vitro checks showed that a few CMV-associated chains really do target CMV antigens.

The clonotype was recovered from a woman aged 30 to 39 in good health and CMV-seropositive. This rearrangement joins TRBV30 to TRBJ2-3; 10 bases are shared with TRBD1. The sample taken for sequencing was PBMCs. The CDR3: CAWRDRGRSSDTQYF. In nucleotides, the CDR3 is TGTGCCTGGAGAGACAGGGGGCGTAGTTCTGATACGCAGTATTTT. The whole variable domain, filled in from reference TRBV30 and TRBJ2-3, reads SQTIHQWPATLVQPVGSPLSLECTVEGTSNPNLYWYRQAAGRGLQLLFYSVGIGQISSEVPQNLSASRPQDRQFILSSKKLLLSDSGFYLCAWRDRGRSSDTQYFGPGTRLTVL.